Listed below are T cell receptor beta chains from one sample, sequenced in a study of blood T cell repertoires in COVID-19. Sequencing used immunoSEQ multiplex PCR; TCRdb keeps in-frame clones, though not all of them. The data hold some 350,000 clones, with 89% observed a single time. Sequencing was performed on peripheral blood. The receptor set was obtained from a woman aged 25 to 39 with COVID-19, enrolled during active disease. CDR3s include the opening cysteine and the closing phenylalanine or tryptophan. D genes are given only for firm matches. Clone size is stated in some rows and not others, as once, few, many or a class when expanded.

TGTGCCAGCAGTGTAAAGGACAGGGCGGCTGGAAACACCATATATTTT	CASSVKDRAAGNTIYF	TRBV25-1	TRBJ1-3	16	.	TRBD1
TGTGCCACCCGGGACAGCGATATCTATGGCTACACCTTC	CATRDSDIYGYTF	TRBV15	TRBJ1-2	13	.	TRBD1
TGTGCCAGCTCACCGCCCGGGGTGTCCTACAATGAGCAGTTCTTC	CASSPPGVSYNEQFF	TRBV18	TRBJ2-1	15	.	.
TGTGCCAGCATGGCAGGGCGAATCTCTGGGGCCAACGTCCTGACTTTC	CASMAGRISGANVLTF	TRBV2	TRBJ2-6	16	.	.
TGTGCCAGCAGCGTAGGGGCTAGCGGGGACCCCCAAGAGACCCAGTACTTC	CASSVGASGDPQETQYF	TRBV9	TRBJ2-5	17	.	TRBD2
TGTGCCAGCAGCTCCGCCCGGGTGCGGAATGAGCAGTTCTTC	CASSSARVRNEQFF	TRBV7-2	TRBJ2-1	14	.	.
TGTGCCAGCAGTCTTCTACTAGCGCGGACGGATGAGCAGTTCTTC	CASSLLLARTDEQFF	TRBV6-2/TRBV6-3	TRBJ2-1	15	few	TRBD2
TGTGCCAGCAGTGAAGCGCTGGGACAGGGGGCGCGTGGCTACACCTTC	CASSEALGQGARGYTF	TRBV6-1	TRBJ1-2	16	.	TRBD1
TGTGCCAGCAGCTTGTCGTGGACAGTATCCGAGCAGTACTTC	CASSLSWTVSEQYF	TRBV5-8	TRBJ2-7	14	.	.
TGCGCCAGCAGCCAAGAGAGAGCGGCTGAGACCCAGTACTTC	CASSQERAAETQYF	TRBV4-3	TRBJ2-5	14	.	.
TGTGCCAGTTGCCCGGGGAGGGCTAATGAAAAACTGTTTTTT	CASCPGRANEKLFF	TRBV19	TRBJ1-4	14	.	.
TGTGCCAGCAGCCAAGCACGGGGGGGAGCCCGCACAGATACGCAGTATTTT	CASSQARGGARTDTQYF	TRBV3-1/TRBV3-2	TRBJ2-3	17	.	TRBD2
TGTGCCAGCAGTTTAACGGGGGAAGTAGCTTTCTTT	CASSLTGEVAFF	TRBV12-3/TRBV12-4	TRBJ1-1	12	.	.
TGTGCCAGCAGCCAAGAAATTAGTATCGGGGAGCAGTACTTC	CASSQEISIGEQYF	TRBV4-2	TRBJ2-7	14	.	.
TGTGCCAGCATCCGGGGCTACGAGCAGTACTTC	CASIRGYEQYF	TRBV6-5	TRBJ2-7	11	once	.
TGTGCCAGCAGCGGACAGGTGGAAGAGACCCAGTACTTC	CASSGQVEETQYF	TRBV9	TRBJ2-5	13	.	.
TGTGCCAACCGGGAAAATGCGAACACCGGGGAGCTGTTTTTT	CANRENANTGELFF	TRBV10-3	TRBJ2-2	14	.	.
TGTGCCAGCAGCCAGACAGGGTTAGGGGGAACCAAAAACATTCAGTACTTC	CASSQTGLGGTKNIQYF	TRBV5-4	TRBJ2-4	17	.	TRBD1
TGCGCCAGCAGCCCAACAGGGAGGGAGTTCTTC	CASSPTGREFF	TRBV23-1	TRBJ2-1	11	.	.
TGTGCCAGCAGTTTAGGTCGGGACACACCTGAGCAGTTCTTC	CASSLGRDTPEQFF	TRBV28	TRBJ2-1	14	.	.
TGTGCCAGCAGCGTAACACCTTCGTCGAAGAACACCGGGGAGCTGTTTTTT	CASSVTPSSKNTGELFF	TRBV9	TRBJ2-2	17	.	.
TGTGCCAGCAACAGTGAGGGAAACACCATATATTTT	CASNSEGNTIYF	TRBV9	TRBJ1-3	12	.	.
TGTGCCAGCAGTTTAGTGGGAGCGAACACCGGGGAGCTGTTTTTT	CASSLVGANTGELFF	TRBV28	TRBJ2-2	15	.	.
TGTGCCAGCAGTACGGGACTAAGGACTAGCGGGGAAATCTTC	CASSTGLRTSGEIF	TRBV6-5	TRBJ2-1	14	.	TRBD2
TGCGCCAGCAGCTTCGCAGGGGGGCAAACCGGGGAGCTGTTTTTT	CASSFAGGQTGELFF	TRBV5-1	TRBJ2-2	15	.	.
TGTGCCAGCAGCCCGGGACAGGGGCCAAGTCCACCCCTCCACTTT	CASSPGQGPSPPLHF	TRBV28	TRBJ1-6	15	.	TRBD1
TGTGCCAGCAGCTTTACAGGGGAGTTGGGCACAGATACGCAGTATTTT	CASSFTGELGTDTQYF	TRBV9	TRBJ2-3	16	.	TRBD1
TGTGCCAGCAGTGATCAGGCCCCTTATAATTCACCCCTCCACTTT	CASSDQAPYNSPLHF	TRBV2	TRBJ1-6	15	.	.
TGTGCCATTCCGGGGACACTCCCCCGGGGCTACACCTTC	CAIPGTLPRGYTF	TRBV2	TRBJ1-2	13	.	.
TGTGCCGGTTGGAGATTTAACTATGGCTACACCTTC	CAGWRFNYGYTF	TRBV19	TRBJ1-2	12	.	.
TGTGCCAGCAGCCGGGGGGCCCTGATACGGGACGGGGAGCTGTTTTTT	CASSRGALIRDGELFF	TRBV7-9	TRBJ2-2	16	.	.
TGCAGTGCGGGACAGGAAGAAAAACTGTTTTTT	CSAGQEEKLFF	TRBV20-1	TRBJ1-4	11	.	TRBD1
TGCAAAGGAGGAGATACTAACTATGGCTACACCTTC	CKGGDTNYGYTF	TRBV29-1	TRBJ1-2	12	.	.
TGCGCCAGCAGCTTGCAGTCTCCCAATGAGCAGTTCTTC	CASSLQSPNEQFF	TRBV5-1	TRBJ2-1	13	.	.
TGTGCCAGCAGTGTTCTAGCGGGGGAGTTCACAGATACGCAGTATTTT	CASSVLAGEFTDTQYF	TRBV27	TRBJ2-3	16	.	TRBD2
TGTGCCAGCAGCCCCCGGGGTGGACAGGTCAATTATGGCTACACCTTC	CASSPRGGQVNYGYTF	TRBV7-2	TRBJ1-2	16	.	TRBD1
TGTGCCAGCAGCCCATCGGGACTAGCGGGAGCTACGCAGTATTTT	CASSPSGLAGATQYF	TRBV11-2	TRBJ2-3	15	.	TRBD2
TGCAGCGTTGGCTTGTCGGGACAGGGCTACAATGAGCAGTTCTTC	CSVGLSGQGYNEQFF	TRBV29-1	TRBJ2-1	15	.	TRBD1
TGCGCCAGCAGCCAAGGACTATTCCGGGAGACCCAGTACTTC	CASSQGLFRETQYF	TRBV4-3	TRBJ2-5	14	once	.
TGTGCCAGCAGTGTCGAAACCGGGACAGGGACCTACACCTTC	CASSVETGTGTYTF	TRBV6-4	TRBJ1-2	14	.	TRBD1
TGTGCCAGCAGCGTAAGCGGGAGTGGTCAAAAGTTCTTC	CASSVSGSGQKFF	TRBV9	TRBJ2-1	13	once	TRBD2
TGCGCCAGCAGCTTACAGGGTGAGGCCTACAATGAGCAGTTCTTC	CASSLQGEAYNEQFF	TRBV5-1	TRBJ2-1	15	once	.
TGTGCCAGCAGTTGGGGGGGATATGGCTACACCTTC	CASSWGGYGYTF	TRBV6-2/TRBV6-3	TRBJ1-2	12	.	.
TGTGCCAGCTCACCTTTAGCGATAAAAGGGGGCCGTAGCACAGATACGCAGTATTTT	CASSPLAIKGGRSTDTQYF	TRBV18	TRBJ2-3	19	.	TRBD1
TGCAGCGCCCTGACAGGGGGAGGATACCAAGAGACCCAGTACTTC	CSALTGGGYQETQYF	TRBV29-1	TRBJ2-5	15	.	TRBD1
TGTGCCAGTAGTGGGACAGGGGGAGAGAGGAAACTGTTTTTT	CASSGTGGERKLFF	TRBV19	TRBJ1-4	14	.	TRBD1
TGCGCCAGCATTCCGGAGGGGGGGGGAAATGAGCAGTTCTTC	CASIPEGGGNEQFF	TRBV10-2	TRBJ2-1	14	.	.
TGCGCCAGCAGTGTTCCTAGCGGGAGGGCCTGGGCCGGGGAGCTGTTTTTT	CASSVPSGRAWAGELFF	TRBV10-2	TRBJ2-2	17	.	TRBD2
TGTGCCAGCAGTAGGAGACAGGGGGCGTACACTGAAGCTTTCTTT	CASSRRQGAYTEAFF	TRBV6-5	TRBJ1-1	15	.	TRBD1
TGCGCCAGCAGCCAAGACCCCAGTTCAAACTATGGCTACACCTTC	CASSQDPSSNYGYTF	TRBV4-3	TRBJ1-2	15	.	.
TGTGCCAGCAGCCCGCTGGGACTAGCGGCAGATACGCAGTATTTT	CASSPLGLAADTQYF	TRBV11-2	TRBJ2-3	15	.	TRBD2
TGTGCCAGCACCCAAGGGGACAGAGAAGCTTTCTTT	CASTQGDREAFF	TRBV6-5	TRBJ1-1	12	.	TRBD1
TGTGCCAGCAGCGTAGTGGGGACTAGCCAAGAGACCCAGTACTTC	CASSVVGTSQETQYF	TRBV9	TRBJ2-5	15	.	TRBD2
TGTGCCAGCGAGGGGGTGTGGAATTCACCCCTCCACTTT	CASEGVWNSPLHF	TRBV2	TRBJ1-6	13	once	.
TGTGCCAGCTCACCAACTGGGGCTAGCGGACTGAATGAGCAGTTCTTC	CASSPTGASGLNEQFF	TRBV18	TRBJ2-1	16	.	TRBD2
TGTGCCAGACAATCCGGGACAGGGATTTTCTGGGAGACCCAGTACTTC	CARQSGTGIFWETQYF	TRBV6-7	TRBJ2-5	16	.	TRBD1
TGTGCCAGCAGCCAAGTACGGGGTAATTCACCCCTCCACTTT	CASSQVRGNSPLHF	TRBV3-1/TRBV3-2	TRBJ1-6	14	.	.
TGCGCCAGCAGCTTAACGACTCAAGCCTACGAGCAGTACTTC	CASSLTTQAYEQYF	TRBV5-1	TRBJ2-7	14	.	.
TGTGCCAGCAGCTTAGGGGGGCAGGCCTACGAGCAGTACTTC	CASSLGGQAYEQYF	TRBV11-2	TRBJ2-7	14	.	.